Listed here are 30 T cell receptor beta chains from one sample, sequenced in a study of CD8+ T cells in alopecia areata. Reverse transcription of extracted RNA yielded cDNA, which provided the sequencing template. Repertoires were generated with immunoSEQ multiplex PCR, while TCRdb's copy carries only in-frame clones and drops some. This sample has around 140,000 clones, with 51% found just once. This specimen consisted of CD4+ T cells sorted from blood, obtained at week 0. These receptors were obtained from a human donor with alopecia areata.

This clone was seen only once. The chain combines TRBV19 with TRBJ2-5; 12 bases are shared with TRBD1. Germline V gene data show CDR1 as LNHDA and CDR2 as SQIVND (reference sequence). The CDR3 totals 14 residues. V lost 7 bases to trimming and J lost 4 bases; unmatched junction nucleotides: 4. The chain's CDR3 is CASKRDRGRETQYF. In nucleotides, the CDR3 is TGTGCCAGTAAGAGGGACAGGGGGCGAGAGACCCAGTACTTC.

This clone was picked up a small number of times. This chain uses TRBV11-2 with TRBJ2-5, with 9 bases lining up with TRBD2. The ends lost 8 bases at V and 5 bases at J; junction bases unmatched: 12. This CDR3 is built from 15 residues. Germline loops: CDR1 SGHAT, CDR2 FQNNGV. The chain's CDR3 is CASLLRREGRETQYF. CDR3 bases: TGTGCCAGCCTGCTTCGGCGGGAGGGCCGGGAGACCCAGTACTTC.

The gene calls are TRBV30 and TRBJ2-3; no reliable D call. CDR3 length: 12 residues. The V end lost 5 bases, the J end lost 0 bases, and 6 bases lay between the germline ends. Germline assignment: CDR1 GTSNPN and CDR2 SVGIG (reference sequence). The CDR3 protein is CAWGISTDTQYF. Written as DNA, the CDR3 is TGTGCCTGGGGCATCAGCACAGATACGCAGTATTTT.

This clone was counted a single time. This chain uses TRBV7-2 with TRBJ1-1; D is uncertain. The V end was cut by 2 bases, the J end by 1 base, with 11 bases between. Germline V gene data show CDR1 as SGHTA and CDR2 as FQGNSA. This CDR3 has 15 residues. The CDR3 sequence: CASSLISARNTEAFF. The CDR3 nucleotides are TGTGCCAGCAGCTTAATTTCGGCAAGGAACACTGAAGCTTTCTTT.

The chain combines TRBV6-6 with TRBJ2-7; possibly TRBD1 for D (5 bases). CDR3 length: 13 amino acids. The V end lost 2 bases, the J end lost 6 bases, and 11 bases lay between the germline ends. In germline, CDR1 is MNHNY, CDR2 SVGAGI (reference sequence). In DNA form, the CDR3 reads TGTGCCAGCAGTTACCAGGGTGGTGGCGAGCAGTACTTC. Translated: CASSYQGGGEQYF.

This clone has more than one count but fewer than ten. This chain connects TRBV5-1 to TRBJ2-1; 9 bases are a match to TRBD2. The trim removed 5 bases at V and 7 bases at J, leaving 10 bases unmatched. The CDR3 loop spans 15 amino acids. CDR1 SGHRS and CDR2 YFSETQ come from the germline V gene. CDR3 in DNA: TGCGCCAGCAGGTGGGGAGCGGGAGGAAGGAATGAGCAGTTCTTC. This sequence encodes CASRWGAGGRNEQFF.

This clone was counted between two and nine times. This chain links TRBV6-5 with TRBJ1-4; D gene uncertain. The CDR3 spans 14 residues. Looked up from germline, CDR1 is MNHEY and CDR2 is SVGAGI. V was trimmed by 6 bases and J by 7 bases, leaving 15 bases between them. The DNA for the CDR3 is TGTGCCAGCAGACCGACCTTGGGTGCTGAAAAACTGTTTTTT. It is translated as CASRPTLGAEKLFF.

The rearrangement links TRBV5-1 to TRBJ2-7, with TRBD2 as a possible D gene (6 bases). This CDR3 spans 16 amino acids. The V gene's germline CDR1 is SGHRS and CDR2 YFSETQ. V was trimmed by 0 bases and J by 2 bases, leaving 15 bases between them. As DNA, the CDR3 is TGCGCCAGCAGCTTGGCCCCGGAGGGACTGGCCTACGAGCAGTACTTC. This translates into CASSLAPEGLAYEQYF.

This chain connects TRBV19 to TRBJ2-7, with TRBD1 matching over 7 bases. V dropped 7 bases and J dropped 11; count of bases not matched to a gene: 8. The CDR3 totals 11 residues. Germline CDR1 reads LNHDA; CDR2 reads SQIVND (reference sequence). The DNA for the CDR3 is TGTGCCAGTACCGATCGGGGACAGAAGTACTTC. Translating it yields CASTDRGQKYF.

This clone was counted between two and nine times. This chain's CDR3 is CASSPRGDTGELFF. The DNA for the CDR3 is TGCGCCAGCAGCCCAAGAGGGGATACCGGGGAGCTGTTTTTT. This chain joins TRBV4-3 and TRBJ2-2; D is tentatively TRBD1 or TRBD2 (5 bases each). The germline V gene has CDR1 LGHNA and CDR2 YSLEER. Trimming removed 4 bases at V and 5 bases at J, with 11 bases between. CDR3 length: 14 residues.

The rearrangement links TRBV4-1 to TRBJ1-2, with unresolved D. This CDR3 region has 15 residues. V lost 5 bases to trimming and J lost 7 bases, with 20 bases between them. CDR1 and CDR2 from the germline V gene are MGHRA and YSYEKL. The CDR3 nucleotides are TGCGCCAGCAGCGAAAGAGGAATCGAGACTGGTGGCTACACCTTC. Encoded protein: CASSERGIETGGYTF.

The gene calls are TRBV6-6 and TRBJ2-5, with 7 positions matching TRBD2. This CDR3 is built from 12 residues. Germline V gives CDR1 MNHNY, CDR2 SVGAGI (reference sequence). Trimming at V came to 7 bases and at J to 3 bases, leaving 2 bases not matched to a gene. The CDR3 loop is CASNLAEETQYF. CDR3 nucleotides: TGTGCCAGCAACCTAGCGGAAGAGACCCAGTACTTC.

The chain employs TRBV11-2 and TRBJ2-7; 7 bases match TRBD2. V dropped 3 bases and J dropped 2; count of bases not matched to a gene: 4. From germline, CDR1 is SGHAT and CDR2 FQNNGV. This CDR3 is 14 amino acids long. The CDR3 bases are TGTGCCAGCAGCTTGGCTAGCGGTACCTACGAGCAGTACTTC. Translated, it gives CASSLASGTYEQYF.

This clone was counted a few times. This sequence joins TRBV30 and TRBJ2-7; D is ambiguous. Trimming removed 5 bases at V and 6 bases at J, with 11 bases between. The germline gives CDR1 GTSNPN, CDR2 SVGIG (reference sequence). CDR3 length: 11 amino acids. The CDR3 DNA sequence: TGTGCCTGGGGGTCTTCCCTCGAGCAGTACTTC. Protein sequence: CAWGSSLEQYF.

The V and J genes are TRBV7-9 and TRBJ1-5, with D unclear. CDR1 SEHNR and CDR2 FQNEAQ come from the germline V gene (reference sequence). Deletions cut 0 bases from V and 3 bases from J, with 9 bases between. This CDR3 region has 15 residues. The CDR3 here is CASSLASGANQPQHF. CDR3 nucleotides: TGTGCCAGCAGCTTAGCTTCGGGTGCCAATCAGCCCCAGCATTTT.

The rearrangement links TRBV14 to TRBJ2-5; 7 positions agree with TRBD2. CDR1 and CDR2 from the germline V gene are SGHDN and FVKESK. Trimming at V came to 4 bases and at J to 2 bases, leaving 4 bases not matched to a gene. There are 14 residues in the CDR3. The CDR3 loop is CASSRLAAQETQYF. For the CDR3, the DNA is TGTGCCAGCAGCCGACTAGCCGCTCAAGAGACCCAGTACTTC.

This chain connects TRBV19 to TRBJ2-7; 11 nucleotides match TRBD1. Germline values: CDR1 LNHDA, CDR2 SQIVND (reference sequence). The CDR3 consists of 16 residues. V trimming: 6 bases; J trimming: 5 bases; junction bases outside the gene matches: 12. The CDR3 nucleotides read TGTGCCAGTAGCGTGAAACGCGGGACAGGGGGAGACGAGCAGTACTTC. Protein product: CASSVKRGTGGDEQYF. The full variable domain, completed using reference TRBV19 and TRBJ2-7, is DGGITQSPKYLFRKEGQNVTLSCEQNLNHDAMYWYRQDPGQGLRLIYYSQIVNDFQKGDIAEGYSVSREKKESFPLTVTSAQKNPTAFYLCASSVKRGTGGDEQYFGPGTRLTVT.

The V and J genes are TRBV29-1 and TRBJ2-4, with TRBD1 identical over 7 bases. The germline V gene encodes CDR1 SQVTM and CDR2 ANQGSEA. V gave up 0 bases and J gave up 3 bases; unmatched junction bases: 5. This CDR3 is 15 amino acids long. DNA for the CDR3: TGCAGCGTTGAAGAGGGGCAGGGGGTCAAAAACATTCAGTACTTC. Translating gives CSVEEGQGVKNIQYF.

J is TRBJ2-4 and V is TRBV30; 10 bases fit TRBD1. This CDR3 spans 15 amino acids. In germline, CDR1 is GTSNPN, CDR2 SVGIG (reference sequence). V shed 0 bases, J shed 8 bases, and the junction held 7 bases outside the gene matches. The CDR3 loop is CAWSVKGQGRDIQYF. The CDR3 region has the DNA TGTGCCTGGAGTGTAAAGGGACAGGGGCGGGACATTCAGTACTTC.

The chain recombines TRBV2 with TRBJ1-1; 7 positions agree with TRBD1. The length of the CDR3 is 14 residues. V gave up 5 bases and J gave up 7 bases; unmatched junction bases: 10. From germline, CDR1 is SNHLY and CDR2 FYNNEI. The CDR3 nucleotides read TGTGCCAGCAGTCAAGAGACAGGGCACGATGAAGCTTTCTTT. It codes for CASSQETGHDEAFF.

The CDR3 here is CASSREDNQPQHF. The CDR3 DNA reads TGTGCCAGCAGCAGGGAGGACAATCAGCCCCAGCATTTT. The chain joins TRBV2 to TRBJ1-5, with D perhaps TRBD1 (5 bases). Germline V lookup: CDR1 SNHLY, CDR2 FYNNEI. The CDR3 runs 13 residues. Trimming shortened V by 6 bases and J by 3 bases, and 9 bases separated the two germline ends. Filled out from reference TRBV2 and TRBJ1-5, the complete variable domain reads EPEVTQTPSHQVTQMGQEVILRCVPISNHLYFYWYRQILGQKVEFLVSFYNNEISEKSEIFDDQFSVERPDGSNFTLKIRSTKLEDSAMYFCASSREDNQPQHFGDGTRLSIL.

The count of this clone is one. This chain joins TRBV5-1 and TRBJ2-5; 14 positions match TRBD2. The germline CDR1 and CDR2 sequences are SGHRS and YFSETQ. The V gene end was trimmed by 3 bases and the J gene end by 5 bases; junction bases not matched to a gene: 9. The CDR3 length is 17 residues. The CDR3 protein is CASSWGLAGERGETQYF. CDR3 sequence (DNA): TGCGCCAGCAGCTGGGGACTAGCGGGAGAGAGGGGGGAGACCCAGTACTTC. Complete variable domain (other parts from reference TRBV5-1 and TRBJ2-5): KAGVTQTPRYLIKTRGQQVTLSCSPISGHRSVSWYQQTPGQGLQFLFEYFSETQRNKGNFPGRFSGRQFSNSRSEMNVSTLELGDSALYLCASSWGLAGERGETQYFGPGTRLLVL.

This clone was counted only a few times. The chain has TRBV19 and TRBJ2-7; tentatively, D is TRBD1 (6 bases). CDR3 size: 13 residues. Trimming cost V 5 bases and J 4 bases, with 12 bases left between them. CDR1 and CDR2 from the germline V gene are LNHDA and SQIVND (reference sequence). The CDR3 region is CASSFVTGYEQYF. The CDR3 region has the DNA TGTGCCAGTAGTTTCGTGACAGGTTACGAGCAGTACTTC.

V and J are TRBV30 and TRBJ1-5; no definite D call. Trimming removed 0 bases from V and 5 bases from J, with 8 bases in between. This CDR3 spans 13 amino acids. Germline lookup yields CDR1 GTSNPN and CDR2 SVGIG (reference sequence). This chain's CDR3 is CAWSVQSDQPQHF. The CDR3 nucleotides read TGTGCCTGGAGTGTACAAAGTGATCAGCCCCAGCATTTT.

The V call is TRBV5-1, the J call TRBJ1-2; D might be TRBD1 (6 bases). V lost 7 bases and J lost 1, with 14 bases in between. CDR3 length: 14 residues. Germline loops: CDR1 SGHRS, CDR2 YFSETQ. The CDR3, as DNA: TGCGCCAGCGCCTTTGGGGACAATAACTATGGCTACACCTTC. It is translated as CASAFGDNNYGYTF.

The chain links TRBV29-1 to TRBJ1-1; D not certain. The germline gives CDR1 SQVTM, CDR2 ANQGSEA. This CDR3 has 12 residues. Trimming stripped 2 bases from V and 11 bases from J, with 15 bases between. Here the CDR3 reads CSVETPPGSAFF. The CDR3 DNA is TGCAGCGTTGAAACCCCCCCAGGCTCGGCTTTCTTT.

This clone was detected once. The chain is built from TRBV30 and TRBJ1-5; no clear D. The CDR3 has 12 residues. V gave up 0 bases and J gave up 8 bases, with 8 bases separating them. The V gene's germline CDR1 is GTSNPN and CDR2 SVGIG (reference sequence). CDR3 amino acids: CAWSVSTEPQHF. The CDR3 nucleotides are TGTGCCTGGAGTGTATCCACCGAGCCCCAGCATTTT.

The V and J genes are TRBV27 and TRBJ1-5, with D perhaps TRBD1 (5 bases). From germline, CDR1 is MNHEY and CDR2 SMNVEV (reference sequence). Trimming stripped 6 bases from V and 0 bases from J, with 12 bases between. This CDR3 spans 15 amino acids. CDR3 coding DNA: TGTGCCAGCAGATCGGGACGGAATAGCAATCAGCCCCAGCATTTT. Protein: CASRSGRNSNQPQHF.

The rearrangement links TRBV29-1 to TRBJ2-1, with 8 bases matching TRBD1. Germline CDR1 reads SQVTM; CDR2 reads ANQGSEA. J lost 9 bases, V lost 3 bases, and 10 bases had no gene match. This CDR3 has 14 residues. CDR3 protein: CSVDWRQGAGEQFF. The CDR3 DNA follows: TGCAGCGTTGATTGGAGGCAGGGGGCAGGTGAGCAGTTCTTC.

The chain employs TRBV30 and TRBJ2-6; no firm D call. This CDR3 region has 14 residues. Germline CDR1 is GTSNPN and CDR2 is SVGIG (reference sequence). V lost 2 bases and J 4 bases, leaving 9 bases between the germline ends. Here the CDR3 reads CAWSLRRGANVLTF. In nucleotides, the CDR3 is TGTGCCTGGAGTCTCAGACGAGGGGCCAACGTCCTGACTTTC.